This TCR beta chain was captured in a study of cytomegalovirus exposure and HLA in healthy donors. Study background: From HLA-typed donors, an early data release held about 85 million unique TCRs.

Germline V gives CDR1 SGHTS, CDR2 YDEGEE. J lost 5 bases, V lost 6 bases, and 10 bases had no gene match. The CDR3 consists of 15 residues. This clone was detected once. Its target is unknown. Findings and caveats of the study: Near-uniform donor sequencing depth was presumed by presence/absence analyses.

Researchers ran the PCR with 60 Vbeta and 13 Jbeta primers. Clones were read by immunoSEQ multiplex PCR, and TCRdb kept only the in-frame ones, dropping some. The sample lists 150,000 to 170,000 clones, around 80% occurring once. This clonotype was sampled from a woman aged 40 to 50 in good health and CMV-seronegative. The source material was PBMCs. The V gene is TRBV5-8, the J gene TRBJ2-7, with 11 nucleotides matching TRBD2. CDR3 sequence reads: CASTIPGLAVHEQYF. CDR3 bases: TGTGCCAGCACCATTCCGGGACTAGCGGTCCACGAGCAGTACTTC.